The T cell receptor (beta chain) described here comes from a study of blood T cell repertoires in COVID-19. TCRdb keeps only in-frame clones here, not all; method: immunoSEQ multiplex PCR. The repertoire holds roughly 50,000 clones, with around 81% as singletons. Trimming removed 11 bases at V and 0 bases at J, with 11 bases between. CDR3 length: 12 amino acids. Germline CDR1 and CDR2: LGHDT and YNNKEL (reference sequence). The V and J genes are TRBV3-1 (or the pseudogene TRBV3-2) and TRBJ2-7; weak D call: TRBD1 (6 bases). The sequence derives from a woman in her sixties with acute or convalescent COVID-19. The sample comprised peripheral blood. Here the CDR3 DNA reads TGTGCCGCTTCGGACAGCTCCTACGAGCAGTACTTC. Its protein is CAASDSSYEQYF.